A selection of T cell receptor beta chains follows, all from one sample in a study of a mutant IDH1 vaccine in newly diagnosed glioma. TCRdb's table, derived via immunoSEQ multiplex PCR, lists solely in-frame clones and lacks some. Of about 92,000 clones in the sample, about 80% are singletons; the top ten hold 6% to 8%. Material: PBMCs, obtained from a glioma patient treated with radiotherapy, temozolomide or both. The receptors stem from a man aged 40-49 years with glioma. Each CDR3 is given with its conserved first and last residue. The D gene is left open where the match is weak. Rows may omit the clone size; those that give it use once, few, many or a size class.

TRBJ2-1	-	TRBV5-6	TRBD2	TGTGCCAGCAGCGTACTGGGACTAGCGGGGGCCTCCTCCTACAATGAGCAGTTCTTC	CASSVLGLAGASSYNEQFF
TRBJ1-2	-	TRBV18	TRBD1	TGTGCCAGCTCACCGATACCGGGACAGCATGCTAACTATGGCTACACCTTC	CASSPIPGQHANYGYTF
TRBJ2-1	once	TRBV28	TRBD2	TGTGCCAGCAGTATTACTAGCGGCCCTAGGCGCGAGCAGTTCTTC	CASSITSGPRREQFF
TRBJ1-5	-	TRBV4-3	-	TGCGCCAGCAGCCCCATACTGGGTAGCAATCAGCCCCAGCATTTT	CASSPILGSNQPQHF
TRBJ1-2	-	TRBV28	TRBD1	TGTGCCAGCGAGACAGGGTCCGCCTCCGGCTACACCTTC	CASETGSASGYTF
TRBJ2-5	few	TRBV7-7	TRBD1	TGTGCTAGCAGCATTTCCGGGACAGGGAAAGAGACCCAGTACTTC	CASSISGTGKETQYF
TRBJ1-2	-	TRBV9	-	TGTGCCAGCAGCGTAGATCGGGCAGGGAGGGGGTATGGCTACACCTTC	CASSVDRAGRGYGYTF
TRBJ2-7	few	TRBV5-1	TRBD1	TGCGCCAGCAGCTACCGGGACAGGGGGTACGGCGAGCAGTACTTC	CASSYRDRGYGEQYF
TRBJ1-1	-	TRBV7-9	TRBD1	TGTGCCAGCAGCCCAACCGGGACAGGAAGAGCTTTCTTT	CASSPTGTGRAFF
TRBJ2-3	-	TRBV4-2	-	TGTGCCAGCAGCCAAGGGTCGGAGGGTCGGCTTCGAACGCAGTATTTT	CASSQGSEGRLRTQYF
TRBJ1-5	-	TRBV5-6	-	TGTGCCAGCAGCTTGTTGCAGGGCGAAAGCAATCAGCCCCAGCATTTT	CASSLLQGESNQPQHF
TRBJ2-3	-	TRBV19	-	TGTGCCAGTAGTCCCGGCCGGCAGGCGGTGGATACGCAGTATTTT	CASSPGRQAVDTQYF
TRBJ1-2	-	TRBV10-3	TRBD1	TGTGCCATCAGTTCCCCGGGACAGGGCCGCTATGGCTACACCTTC	CAISSPGQGRYGYTF
TRBJ2-1	-	TRBV28	TRBD2	TGTGCCAGCCTCCCTAGCGGGAGCCACAATGAGCAGTTCTTC	CASLPSGSHNEQFF
TRBJ2-1	-	TRBV19	TRBD1	TGTGCCAGTAGTAGAGGACAGGGGGGCTACAATGAGCAGTTCTTC	CASSRGQGGYNEQFF
TRBJ2-2	-	TRBV27	TRBD2	TGTGCCAGCAGGTCAACCGGGACTAGCGCCCCGAACACCGGGGAGCTGTTTTTT	CASRSTGTSAPNTGELFF
TRBJ2-5	-	TRBV28	TRBD2	TGTGCCAGCAGATTGGGCCGGGGTGGCGGGAGTAAAGAGACCCAGTACTTC	CASRLGRGGGSKETQYF
TRBJ1-2	-	TRBV19	-	TGTGCCAGTAGTATAGTCGGGGGGGCGCCCGCTAACTATGGCTACACCTTC	CASSIVGGAPANYGYTF
TRBJ2-3	-	TRBV9	-	TGTGCCAGCAGCGGTCCTAGTACAGATACGCAGTATTTT	CASSGPSTDTQYF
TRBJ2-7	-	TRBV11-2	-	TGTGCCAGCAGCCGGGAGACAGGGCCCTCCTACGAGCAGTACTTC	CASSRETGPSYEQYF
TRBJ2-1	once	TRBV9	-	TGTGCCAGCAGCGTTTATGGGAATGAGCAGTTCTTC	CASSVYGNEQFF
TRBJ2-7	-	TRBV27	-	TGTGCCAGCAGGTACGGGGGCGAGCAGTACTTC	CASRYGGEQYF
TRBJ1-5	once	TRBV30	-	TGTGCCTGGCAGGGGATCGGTAGCAATCAGCCCCAGCATTTT	CAWQGIGSNQPQHF
TRBJ2-1	-	TRBV4-1	TRBD2	TGCGCCAGCAGCCCAATTAGCGGGAGCGCCTACAATGAGCAGTTCTTC	CASSPISGSAYNEQFF
TRBJ2-7	-	TRBV7-2	-	TGTGCCAGCAGCCAACGTCGGGGGAGCGAGCAGTACTTC	CASSQRRGSEQYF